These 28 T cell receptor beta chains were all obtained from the same sample, sequenced in a study of T cell responses to AZD1222 COVID-19 vaccine. The method was immunoSEQ multiplex PCR; TCRdb's version includes in-frame clones alone and lacks a portion of them. The sample records some 170,000 clones, 80% to 90% being singletons. The sequences come from peripheral blood, collected 28 days after the second dose of the MenACWY control vaccine. These receptors originate from an adult who received the MenACWY meningococcal vaccine as a control.

This clone showed up just once. CDR3 sequence (DNA): TGTGCCAGCAGGGCAGGGGCGTTGGGTCAGCCCCAGCATTTT. Translating it yields CASRAGALGQPQHF. V is TRBV2 and J is TRBJ1-5; a weak D match, TRBD1 (6 bases). The CDR3 spans 14 residues. CDR1 is SNHLY and CDR2 is FYNNEI in the germline V gene. The V end was cut by 6 bases, the J end by 6 bases, with 15 bases between.

The chain links TRBV19 to TRBJ2-7; 9 nucleotides line up with TRBD1. The V and J ends lost 2 bases and 2 bases, in that order; junction bases with no gene match: 4. Germline V gene data show CDR1 as LNHDA and CDR2 as SQIVND (reference sequence). The CDR3 is made up of 15 amino acids. In nucleotides, the CDR3 is TGTGCCAGTAGTATACCGGGACAGGGTCCCTACGAGCAGTACTTC. The encoded protein is CASSIPGQGPYEQYF.

In this sample, this clone turned up once. The genes are TRBV19 and TRBJ1-2, with 7 bases that match TRBD1. Trimming took 3 bases from V and 1 from J; bases not matched to a gene: 14. In germline, CDR1 is LNHDA, CDR2 SQIVND (reference sequence). The CDR3 sequence is 18 residues long. The CDR3 sequence is CASSILNLGTDNNYGYTF. In DNA, the CDR3 is TGTGCCAGTAGTATTTTAAACCTCGGGACAGATAATAACTATGGCTACACCTTC.

The chain couples TRBV5-1 to TRBJ2-3, with 7 bases that match TRBD1. CDR3 size: 15 residues. The germline gives CDR1 SGHRS, CDR2 YFSETQ. Trimming took 3 bases from V and 0 from J; bases not matched to a gene: 4. CDR3 nucleotide sequence: TGCGCCAGCAGCTCAGGCAGGGGGAGCACAGATACGCAGTATTTT. Amino acids: CASSSGRGSTDTQYF.

V is TRBV30 and J is TRBJ2-7, with TRBD1 identical over 8 bases. V trimming: 5 bases; J trimming: 0 bases; junction bases outside the gene matches: 6. This CDR3 spans 14 amino acids. Germline CDR1 GTSNPN, CDR2 SVGIG (reference sequence). This CDR3 reads CAWHGQGNSYEQYF. The CDR3 DNA reads as TGTGCCTGGCATGGACAGGGAAACTCCTACGAGCAGTACTTC. Looking up the rest from reference TRBV30 and TRBJ2-7 gives the full variable domain: SQTIHQWPATLVQPVGSPLSLECTVEGTSNPNLYWYRQAAGRGLQLLFYSVGIGQISSEVPQNLSASRPQDRQFILSSKKLLLSDSGFYLCAWHGQGNSYEQYFGPGTRLTVT.

This clone was seen a single time. J is TRBJ2-7 and V is TRBV4-1, with a weak D call TRBD2 (6 bases). This CDR3 is 15 amino acids long. Trimming took off 9 bases at V and 7 bases at J, with 25 bases between the two ends. The V gene's germline CDR1 is MGHRA and CDR2 YSYEKL. CDR3 sequence reads: CASRQPWTTAGEQYF. The CDR3 nucleotides read TGCGCCAGTCGACAGCCCTGGACAACCGCGGGGGAGCAGTACTTC.

V and J are TRBV25-1 and TRBJ2-7; D not certain. Germline values: CDR1 MGHDK, CDR2 SYGVNS. The CDR3 has 14 residues. V dropped 3 bases and J dropped 5 bases, with 14 bases sitting between them. In nucleotides, the CDR3 is TGTGCCAGCAGTGACAGCCGCAGAGCCGACGAGCAGTACTTC. Encoded protein: CASSDSRRADEQYF.

The chain employs TRBV5-4 and TRBJ2-7; D not certain. Trimming took off 2 bases at V and 0 bases at J, with 12 bases between the two ends. Germline V gives CDR1 SGHNT, CDR2 YYREEE (reference sequence). There are 15 residues in the CDR3. The CDR3 DNA reads as TGTGCCAGCAGCTTTCGTTACGGAAACTCCTACGAGCAGTACTTC. Translating it yields CASSFRYGNSYEQYF.

The V call is TRBV28, the J call TRBJ2-5; either TRBD1 or TRBD2 may supply D (5 bases each). The ends were cut back, 0 bases at V and 2 bases at J, with 10 bases in the middle. This CDR3 region has 15 residues. Germline V CDR1 and CDR2: MDHEN, SYDVKM. CDR3 amino acids: CASSLWGRVQETQYF. Here the CDR3 DNA reads TGTGCCAGCAGTTTATGGGGGCGGGTTCAAGAGACCCAGTACTTC.

This clone was seen a single time. The genes are TRBV3-1 (or the pseudogene TRBV3-2) and TRBJ2-1, with 7 bases fitting TRBD1. CDR1 is LGHDT and CDR2 is YNNKEL in the germline V gene (reference sequence). The CDR3 has 14 residues. V was clipped by 2 bases and J by 4 bases; unmatched bases: 2. The CDR3 loop is CASSQRGRYNEQFF. CDR3 coding DNA: TGTGCCAGCAGCCAAAGGGGGCGATACAATGAGCAGTTCTTC.

CDR3 coding DNA: TGTGCCAGCAGTAACTGGCAGGGCACAGATACGCAGTATTTT. Amino acids: CASSNWQGTDTQYF. The chain combines TRBV28 with TRBJ2-3, with D hard to call. The germline gives CDR1 MDHEN, CDR2 SYDVKM. The CDR3 covers 14 residues. The germline V and J ends were trimmed by 5 bases and 1 base, with 10 bases remaining between them.

V and J are TRBV28 and TRBJ1-1; D is undetermined. This CDR3 region has 15 residues. V was clipped by 4 bases and J by 11 bases, with 23 bases between them. Germline loops: CDR1 MDHEN, CDR2 SYDVKM. DNA of the CDR3: TGTGCCAGCAGTTCGGCGATGACTTGGACGGGGAGGGCTTTCTTT. Protein product: CASSSAMTWTGRAFF.

The V gene is TRBV18, the J gene TRBJ1-4; 9 bases are a match to TRBD1. Germline loops: CDR1 KGHSH, CDR2 LQKENI. V lost 0 bases to trimming and J lost 0 bases; unmatched junction nucleotides: 5. The CDR3 is 18 residues long. This CDR3 is CASSPPARTGATNEKLFF. CDR3 in DNA: TGTGCCAGCTCACCACCGGCCAGGACAGGGGCAACTAATGAAAAACTGTTTTTT.

This chain uses TRBV5-1 with TRBJ2-3, with D possibly being TRBD1 (5 bases). The germline V gene encodes CDR1 SGHRS and CDR2 YFSETQ. The CDR3 extends over 14 amino acids. The V and J ends lost 2 bases and 3 bases respectively, with 10 bases between them. Here the CDR3 reads CASSFIQGTDTQYF. The DNA for the CDR3 is TGCGCCAGCAGCTTCATCCAGGGTACAGATACGCAGTATTTT.

The V gene is TRBV11-1, the J gene TRBJ1-2; maybe TRBD1 (5 bases). This CDR3 contains 15 residues. Deletions cut 0 bases from V and 2 bases from J, with 10 bases between. CDR1 SGHAT and CDR2 FQDESV come from the germline V gene (reference sequence). CDR3 nucleotide sequence: TGTGCCAGCAGCTTAGCGGAGGGGCTGAACTATGGCTACACCTTC. It is translated as CASSLAEGLNYGYTF.

This rearrangement joins TRBV3-1 (or the pseudogene TRBV3-2) to TRBJ2-1; TRBD1 agrees at 10 bases. Trimming removed 2 bases from V and 10 bases from J; junction bases left unmatched: 11. Germline-derived CDR1 and CDR2 are LGHDT and YNNKEL (reference sequence). The CDR3 consists of 16 residues. CDR3 DNA sequence: TGTGCCAGCAGCCAACAAGCCGGGACAGGGGTGACGGAGCAGTTCTTC. Its translation: CASSQQAGTGVTEQFF.

V usage is TRBV6-6 and J usage is TRBJ1-5, with D perhaps matching TRBD1 (5 bases). Germline V gene sequence: CDR1 MNHNY, CDR2 SVGAGI (reference sequence). There are 15 residues in the CDR3. Trimming cost V 6 bases and J 0 bases, with 12 bases left between them. CDR3 nucleotide sequence: TGTGCCAGCAGAGAGACAGTCTATAGCAATCAGCCCCAGCATTTT. As protein: CASRETVYSNQPQHF.

This clone was picked up a small number of times. The chain joins TRBV30 to TRBJ2-2; maybe TRBD2 (7 bases). Germline V gene data show CDR1 as GTSNPN and CDR2 as SVGIG (reference sequence). The V end lost 2 bases, the J end lost 2 bases, and 12 bases lay between the germline ends. This CDR3 contains 15 residues. The CDR3 is CAWSRSGTNTGELFF. The DNA for the CDR3 is TGTGCCTGGAGTCGGAGCGGGACAAACACCGGGGAGCTGTTTTTT. Using reference TRBV30 and TRBJ2-2 for the parts outside the CDR3, the full variable domain is SQTIHQWPATLVQPVGSPLSLECTVEGTSNPNLYWYRQAAGRGLQLLFYSVGIGQISSEVPQNLSASRPQDRQFILSSKKLLLSDSGFYLCAWSRSGTNTGELFFGEGSRLTVL.

The chain is built from TRBV28 and TRBJ1-5, with unresolved D. The CDR3 spans 16 residues. Germline loops: CDR1 MDHEN, CDR2 SYDVKM. Trimming took 5 bases from V and 0 from J, leaving 14 bases between them. The CDR3 spells CASSALGIASNQPQHF. The CDR3 DNA is TGTGCCAGCAGTGCCCTCGGCATCGCTAGCAATCAGCCCCAGCATTTT.

The rearrangement links TRBV9 to TRBJ2-7; TRBD1 is a possible D gene (6 bases). Trimming removed 0 bases from V and 4 bases from J, with 17 bases in between. From germline, CDR1 is SGDLS and CDR2 YYNGEE. The CDR3 totals 16 residues. CDR3 amino acids: CASSVGMGDTQYEQYF. The CDR3 nucleotides read TGTGCCAGCAGCGTAGGGATGGGGGACACCCAGTACGAGCAGTACTTC.

This chain joins TRBV7-2 and TRBJ2-7, with D tentatively TRBD1 or TRBD2 (5 bases each). The germline V gene encodes CDR1 SGHTA and CDR2 FQGNSA. The CDR3 consists of 15 residues. V lost 5 bases and J 4 bases, leaving 18 bases between the germline ends. CDR3 loop: CASSPLGRAFYEQYF. In DNA form, the CDR3 reads TGTGCCAGCAGCCCCTTGGGACGGGCTTTTTACGAGCAGTACTTC.

The chain recombines TRBV28 with TRBJ1-2; D might be TRBD1 (5 bases). Trimming cost V 7 bases and J 5 bases, with 17 bases left between them. This CDR3 comprises 14 residues. Looked up from germline, CDR1 is MDHEN and CDR2 is SYDVKM. The CDR3 reads CASIGQGRAYGYTF. CDR3 DNA sequence: TGTGCCAGCATAGGGCAGGGAAGAGCTTATGGCTACACCTTC.

This clone was recorded once. The V and J genes are TRBV6-5 and TRBJ1-2, with D tentatively TRBD1 (5 bases). From germline, CDR1 is MNHEY and CDR2 SVGAGI. V was cut by 5 bases and J by 2 bases, with 12 bases left in between. CDR3 length: 14 residues. CDR3 amino acids: CASSTWEGNYGYTF. The CDR3 DNA follows: TGTGCCAGCAGTACCTGGGAGGGGAACTATGGCTACACCTTC.

This CDR3 reads CASSMTRSGANVLTF. CDR3 sequence (DNA): TGTGCCAGTAGTATGACGCGGTCTGGGGCCAACGTCCTGACTTTC. This rearrangement joins TRBV19 to TRBJ2-6; D unclear. Trimming cost V 3 bases and J 1 base, with 7 bases left between them. Germline lookup yields CDR1 LNHDA and CDR2 SQIVND (reference sequence). The CDR3 contains 15 residues.

The J gene is TRBJ1-2, the V gene TRBV19; the match to TRBD1 covers 10 bases. The CDR3 contains 15 residues. V trimming: 1 base; J trimming: 4 bases; junction bases outside the gene matches: 3. Germline CDR1 and CDR2: LNHDA and SQIVND (reference sequence). The CDR3 DNA sequence: TGTGCCAGTAGTATAGGGGACAGGGGACTCTATGGCTACACCTTC. Translation: CASSIGDRGLYGYTF.

The chain uses TRBV10-1 and TRBJ2-1; 8 bases match TRBD1. The CDR3 sequence is 14 residues long. The germline V gene encodes CDR1 WNHNN and CDR2 SYGVQD (reference sequence). Trimming cost V 2 bases and J 8 bases; bases outside gene matches: 5. CDR3 loop: CASSEGQGWDEQFF. The CDR3 DNA reads as TGCGCCAGCAGTGAGGGACAGGGTTGGGATGAGCAGTTCTTC.

This sequence joins TRBV28 and TRBJ2-7; 9 positions match TRBD1. V shed 6 bases, J shed 3 bases, and the junction held 12 bases outside the gene matches. The germline gives CDR1 MDHEN, CDR2 SYDVKM. The CDR3 is 16 residues long. The CDR3 bases are TGTGCCAGCAGCCCCCTCGGACAGGGGCCATTCTACGAGCAGTACTTC. It specifies CASSPLGQGPFYEQYF. Using reference TRBV28 and TRBJ2-7 for the parts outside the CDR3, the full variable domain is DVKVTQSSRYLVKRTGEKVFLECVQDMDHENMFWYRQDPGLGLRLIYFSYDVKMKEKGDIPEGYSVSREKKERFSLILESASTNQTSMYLCASSPLGQGPFYEQYFGPGTRLTVT.

J is TRBJ1-5 and V is TRBV5-8; TRBD1 agrees at 7 bases. Germline lookup yields CDR1 SGHTS and CDR2 YDEGEE. The J segment lost 5 bases and the V segment lost 0 bases, leaving 8 bases of the junction unmatched. The CDR3 covers 16 residues. Here the CDR3 reads CASSLAFQGEYQPQHF. For the CDR3, the DNA is TGTGCCAGCAGCTTGGCTTTCCAGGGGGAATATCAGCCCCAGCATTTT.